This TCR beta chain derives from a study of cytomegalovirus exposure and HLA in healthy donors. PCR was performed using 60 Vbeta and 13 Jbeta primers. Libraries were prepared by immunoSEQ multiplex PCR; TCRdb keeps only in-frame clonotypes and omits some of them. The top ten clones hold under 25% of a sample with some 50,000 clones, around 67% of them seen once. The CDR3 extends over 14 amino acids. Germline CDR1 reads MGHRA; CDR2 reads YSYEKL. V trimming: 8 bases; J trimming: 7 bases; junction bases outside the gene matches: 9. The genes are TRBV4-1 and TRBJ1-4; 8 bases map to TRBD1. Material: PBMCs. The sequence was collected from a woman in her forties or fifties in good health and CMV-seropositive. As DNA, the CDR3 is TGCGCCAGCCGGGTCGGACAGGGTCTTGAAAAACTGTTTTTT. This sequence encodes CASRVGQGLEKLFF.